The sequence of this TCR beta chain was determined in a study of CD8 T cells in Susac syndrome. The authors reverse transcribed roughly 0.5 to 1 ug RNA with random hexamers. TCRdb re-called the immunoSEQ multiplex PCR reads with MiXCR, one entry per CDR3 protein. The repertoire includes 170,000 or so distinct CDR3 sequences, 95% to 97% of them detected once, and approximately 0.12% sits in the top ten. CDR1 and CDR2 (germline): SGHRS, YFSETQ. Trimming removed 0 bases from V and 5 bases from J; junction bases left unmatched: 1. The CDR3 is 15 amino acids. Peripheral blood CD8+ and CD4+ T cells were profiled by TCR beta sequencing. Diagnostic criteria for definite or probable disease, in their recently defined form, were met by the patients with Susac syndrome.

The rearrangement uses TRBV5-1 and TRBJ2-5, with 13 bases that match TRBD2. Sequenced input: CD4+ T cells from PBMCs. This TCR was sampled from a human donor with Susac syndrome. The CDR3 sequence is CASSLGTSGGETQYF. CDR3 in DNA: TGCGCCAGCAGCTTGGGGACTAGCGGGGGTGAGACCCAGTACTTC.